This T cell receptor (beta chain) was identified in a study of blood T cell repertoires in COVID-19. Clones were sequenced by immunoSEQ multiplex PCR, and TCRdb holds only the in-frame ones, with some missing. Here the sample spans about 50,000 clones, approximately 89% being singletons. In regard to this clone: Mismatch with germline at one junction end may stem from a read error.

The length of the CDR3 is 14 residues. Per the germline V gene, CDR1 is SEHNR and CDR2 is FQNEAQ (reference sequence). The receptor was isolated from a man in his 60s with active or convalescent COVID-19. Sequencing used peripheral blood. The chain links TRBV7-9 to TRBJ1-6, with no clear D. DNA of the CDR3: TGTGCCAGCAGCTTAGTCTTCGGGAATTCACCCCCCCACTTT. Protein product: CASSLVFGNSPPHF.